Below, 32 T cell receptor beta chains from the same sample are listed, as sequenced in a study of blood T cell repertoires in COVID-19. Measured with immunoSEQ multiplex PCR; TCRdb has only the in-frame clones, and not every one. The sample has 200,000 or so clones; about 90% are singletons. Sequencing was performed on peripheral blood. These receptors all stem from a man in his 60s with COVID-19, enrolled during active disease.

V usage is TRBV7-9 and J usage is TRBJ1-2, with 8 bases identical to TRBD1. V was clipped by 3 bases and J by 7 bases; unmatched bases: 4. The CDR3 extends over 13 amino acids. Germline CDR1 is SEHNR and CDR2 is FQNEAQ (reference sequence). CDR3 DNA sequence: TGTGCCAGCAGCTTTCAGGGGGCAGGTGGCTACACCTTC. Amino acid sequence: CASSFQGAGGYTF.

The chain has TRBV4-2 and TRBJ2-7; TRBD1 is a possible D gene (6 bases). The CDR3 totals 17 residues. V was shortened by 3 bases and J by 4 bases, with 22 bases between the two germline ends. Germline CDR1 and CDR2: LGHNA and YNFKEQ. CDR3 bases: TGTGCCAGCAGCCAGGATAGACAGGCCCATAGTCCATACGAGCAGTACTTC. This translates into CASSQDRQAHSPYEQYF.

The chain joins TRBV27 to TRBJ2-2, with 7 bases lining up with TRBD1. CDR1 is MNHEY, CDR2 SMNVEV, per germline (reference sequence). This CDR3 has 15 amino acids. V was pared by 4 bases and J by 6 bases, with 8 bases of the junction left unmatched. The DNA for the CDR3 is TGTGCCAGCAGTTCCAACCTTCAGGGGGCCGGGGAGCTGTTTTTT. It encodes CASSSNLQGAGELFF.

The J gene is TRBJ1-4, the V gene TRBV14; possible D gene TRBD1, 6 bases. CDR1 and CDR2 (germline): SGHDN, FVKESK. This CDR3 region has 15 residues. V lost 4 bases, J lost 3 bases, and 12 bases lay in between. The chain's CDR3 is CASSPMTGSNEKLFF. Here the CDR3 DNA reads TGTGCCAGCAGCCCAATGACAGGTTCTAATGAAAAACTGTTTTTT. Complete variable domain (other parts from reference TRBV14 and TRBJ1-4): EAGVTQFPSHSVIEKGQTVTLRCDPISGHDNLYWYRRVMGKEIKFLLHFVKESKQDESGMPNNRFLAERTGGTYSTLKVQPAELEDSGVYFCASSPMTGSNEKLFFGSGTQLSVL.

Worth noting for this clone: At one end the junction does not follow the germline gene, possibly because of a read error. This CDR3 is CAWSPSIDSTLHF. The CDR3, as DNA: TGTGCCTGGAGTCCATCGATAGATTCAACCCTCCACTTT. The V and J genes are TRBV30 and TRBJ1-6; D call uncertain. This CDR3 has 13 amino acids. Germline CDR1 is GTSNPN and CDR2 is SVGIG (reference sequence).

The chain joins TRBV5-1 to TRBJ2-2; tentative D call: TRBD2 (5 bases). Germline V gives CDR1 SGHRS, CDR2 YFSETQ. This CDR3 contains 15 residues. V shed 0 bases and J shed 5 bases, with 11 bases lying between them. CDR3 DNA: TGCGCCAGCAGCTTGGAGGGAGAAAGGACCGGGGAGCTGTTTTTT. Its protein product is CASSLEGERTGELFF.

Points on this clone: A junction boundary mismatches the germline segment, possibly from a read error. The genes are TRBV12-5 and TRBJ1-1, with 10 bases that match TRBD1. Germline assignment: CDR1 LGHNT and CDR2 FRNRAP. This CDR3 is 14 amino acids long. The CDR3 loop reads CASAGGQGNAEAFF. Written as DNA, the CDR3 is TGTGCTAGTGCCGGGGGACAGGGGAACGCTGAAGCTTTCTTT.

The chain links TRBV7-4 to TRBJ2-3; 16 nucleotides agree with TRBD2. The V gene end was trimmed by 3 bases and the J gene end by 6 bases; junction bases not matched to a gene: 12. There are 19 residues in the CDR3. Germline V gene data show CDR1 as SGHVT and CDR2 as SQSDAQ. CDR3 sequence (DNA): TGTGCCAGCAGCTTTGGGACTAGCGGGGGGGCCTGGGAGTGGGATACGCAGTATTTT. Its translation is CASSFGTSGGAWEWDTQYF.

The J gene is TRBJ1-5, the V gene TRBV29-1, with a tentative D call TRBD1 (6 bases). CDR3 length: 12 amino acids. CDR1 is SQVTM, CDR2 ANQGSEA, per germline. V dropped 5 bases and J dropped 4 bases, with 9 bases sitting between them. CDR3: CSVLTGNQPQHF. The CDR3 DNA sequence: TGCAGCGTTCTAACAGGGAATCAGCCCCAGCATTTT.

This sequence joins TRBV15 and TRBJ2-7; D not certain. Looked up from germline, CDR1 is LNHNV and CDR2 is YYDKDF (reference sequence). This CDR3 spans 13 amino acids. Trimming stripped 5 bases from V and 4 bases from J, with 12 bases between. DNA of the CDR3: TGTGCCACCAGCCTCGACACCCAATACGAGCAGTACTTC. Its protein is CATSLDTQYEQYF.

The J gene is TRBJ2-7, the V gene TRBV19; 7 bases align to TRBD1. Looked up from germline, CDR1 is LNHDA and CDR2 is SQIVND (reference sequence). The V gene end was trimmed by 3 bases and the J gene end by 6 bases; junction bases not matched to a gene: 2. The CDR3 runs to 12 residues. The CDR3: CASSMTGSEQYF. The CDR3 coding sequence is TGTGCCAGTAGTATGACAGGGTCCGAGCAGTACTTC.

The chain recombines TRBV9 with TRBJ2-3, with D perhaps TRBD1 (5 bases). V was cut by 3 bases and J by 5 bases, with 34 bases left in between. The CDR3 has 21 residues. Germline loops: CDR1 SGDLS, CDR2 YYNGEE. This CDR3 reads CASSAPRGSFGGTLTRDTQYF. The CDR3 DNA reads TGTGCCAGCAGCGCCCCTAGGGGTTCCTTTGGTGGAACCCTCACACGAGATACGCAGTATTTT. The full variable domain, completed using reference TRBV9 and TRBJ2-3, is DSGVTQTPKHLITATGQRVTLRCSPRSGDLSVYWYQQSLDQGLQFLIQYYNGEERAKGNILERFSAQQFPDLHSELNLSSLELGDSALYFCASSAPRGSFGGTLTRDTQYFGPGTRLTVL.

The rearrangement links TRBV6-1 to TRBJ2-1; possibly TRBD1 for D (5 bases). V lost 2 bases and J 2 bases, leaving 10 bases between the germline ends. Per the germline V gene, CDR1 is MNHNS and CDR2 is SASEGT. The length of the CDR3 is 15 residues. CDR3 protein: CASSERGKTYNEQFF. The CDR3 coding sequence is TGTGCCAGCAGTGAAAGGGGCAAAACCTACAATGAGCAGTTCTTC.

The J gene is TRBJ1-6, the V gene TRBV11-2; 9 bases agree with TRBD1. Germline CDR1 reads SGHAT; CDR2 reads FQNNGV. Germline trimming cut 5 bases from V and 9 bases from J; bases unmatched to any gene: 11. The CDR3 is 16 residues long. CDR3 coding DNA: TGTGCCAGCAGCCTACTCTGGACAGGGGAAGGTTCACCCCTCCACTTT. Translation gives CASSLLWTGEGSPLHF. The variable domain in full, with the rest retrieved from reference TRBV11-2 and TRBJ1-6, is EAGVAQSPRYKIIEKRQSVAFWCNPISGHATLYWYQQILGQGPKLLIQFQNNGVVDDSQLPKDRFSAERLKGVDSTLKIQPAKLEDSAVYLCASSLLWTGEGSPLHFGNGTRLTVT.

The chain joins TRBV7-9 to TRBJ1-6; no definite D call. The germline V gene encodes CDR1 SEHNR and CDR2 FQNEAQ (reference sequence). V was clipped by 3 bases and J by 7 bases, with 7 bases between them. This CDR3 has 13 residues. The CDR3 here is CASSLNSNSPLHF. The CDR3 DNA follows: TGTGCCAGCAGCTTGAACAGCAATTCACCCCTCCACTTT.

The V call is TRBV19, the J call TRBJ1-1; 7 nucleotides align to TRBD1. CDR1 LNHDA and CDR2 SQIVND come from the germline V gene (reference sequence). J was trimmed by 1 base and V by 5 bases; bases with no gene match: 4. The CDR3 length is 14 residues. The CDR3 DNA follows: TGTGCCAGTAGTCGGGACAGAAAGAACACTGAAGCTTTCTTT. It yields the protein CASSRDRKNTEAFF.

The CDR3 nucleotides read TGCGCCAGCAGCCAGGGGACAAGGGGAAACACAGATACGCAGTATTTT. Translated: CASSQGTRGNTDTQYF. This sequence joins TRBV5-1 and TRBJ2-3; TRBD1 is a possible D gene (6 bases). The CDR3 runs 16 residues. Germline V gene lookup returns CDR1 SGHRS and CDR2 YFSETQ. V dropped 4 bases and J dropped 2 bases, with 17 bases sitting between them.

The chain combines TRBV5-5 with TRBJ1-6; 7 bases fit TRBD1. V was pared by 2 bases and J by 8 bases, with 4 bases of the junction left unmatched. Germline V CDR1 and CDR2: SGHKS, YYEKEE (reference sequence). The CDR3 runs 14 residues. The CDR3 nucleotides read TGTGCCAGCAGCTTTCGGCAGGGGGATTCACCCCTCCACTTT. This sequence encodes CASSFRQGDSPLHF.

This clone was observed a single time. CDR3 in amino acids: CASSQGRTSVDQETQYF. The CDR3 bases are TGTGCCAGCAGCCAAGGTCGGACTAGCGTGGACCAAGAGACCCAGTACTTC. This sequence joins TRBV6-2 or TRBV6-3 and TRBJ2-5; 9 bases agree with TRBD2. V gave up 6 bases and J gave up 0 bases; unmatched junction bases: 11. CDR3 size: 17 residues. Germline CDR1 is MNHEY and CDR2 is SVGEGT.

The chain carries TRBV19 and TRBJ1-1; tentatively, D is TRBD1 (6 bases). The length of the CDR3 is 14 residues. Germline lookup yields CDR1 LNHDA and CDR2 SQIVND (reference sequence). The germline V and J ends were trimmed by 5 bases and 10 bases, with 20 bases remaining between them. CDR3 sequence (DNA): TGTGCCAGTAGTTCCACAGGGTTAGACGGTCGAGCTTTCTTT. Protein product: CASSSTGLDGRAFF.

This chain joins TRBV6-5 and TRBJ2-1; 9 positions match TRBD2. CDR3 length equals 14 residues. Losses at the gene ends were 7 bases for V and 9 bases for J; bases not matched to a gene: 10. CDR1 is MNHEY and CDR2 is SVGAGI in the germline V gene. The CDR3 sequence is CASTPPGLACEQFF. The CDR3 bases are TGTGCCAGCACTCCCCCGGGACTAGCCTGTGAGCAGTTCTTC.

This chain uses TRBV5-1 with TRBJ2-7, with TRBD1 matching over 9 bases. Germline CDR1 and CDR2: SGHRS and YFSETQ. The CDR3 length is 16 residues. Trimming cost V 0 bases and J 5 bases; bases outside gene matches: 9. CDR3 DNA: TGCGCCAGCAGCTTGGGGGACAGGGCAATGGCTCACGAGCAGTACTTC. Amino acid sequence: CASSLGDRAMAHEQYF.

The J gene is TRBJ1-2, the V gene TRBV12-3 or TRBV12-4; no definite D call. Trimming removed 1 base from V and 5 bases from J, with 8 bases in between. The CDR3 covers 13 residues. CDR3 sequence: CASSLGLRYGYTF. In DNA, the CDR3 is TGTGCCAGCAGTTTAGGCCTGCGATATGGCTACACCTTC.

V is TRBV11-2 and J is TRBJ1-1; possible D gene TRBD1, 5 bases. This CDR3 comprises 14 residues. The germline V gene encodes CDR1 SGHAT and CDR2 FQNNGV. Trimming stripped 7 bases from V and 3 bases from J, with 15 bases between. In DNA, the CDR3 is TGTGCCAGCACCCGGGGGGGAGGCGACACTGAAGCTTTCTTT. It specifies CASTRGGGDTEAFF.

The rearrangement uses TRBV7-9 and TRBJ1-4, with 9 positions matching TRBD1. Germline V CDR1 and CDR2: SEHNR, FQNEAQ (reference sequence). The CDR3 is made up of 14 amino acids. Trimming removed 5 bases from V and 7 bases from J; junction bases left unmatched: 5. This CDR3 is CASSMDRGPEKLFF. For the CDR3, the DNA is TGTGCCAGCAGCATGGACAGGGGTCCTGAAAAACTGTTTTTT.

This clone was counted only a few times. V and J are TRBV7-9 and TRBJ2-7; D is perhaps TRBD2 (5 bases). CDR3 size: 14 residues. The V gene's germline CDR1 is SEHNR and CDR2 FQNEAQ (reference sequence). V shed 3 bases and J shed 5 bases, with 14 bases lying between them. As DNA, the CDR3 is TGTGCCAGCAGCTTTGGTCGGGGTTTCCACGAGCAGTACTTC. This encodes CASSFGRGFHEQYF.

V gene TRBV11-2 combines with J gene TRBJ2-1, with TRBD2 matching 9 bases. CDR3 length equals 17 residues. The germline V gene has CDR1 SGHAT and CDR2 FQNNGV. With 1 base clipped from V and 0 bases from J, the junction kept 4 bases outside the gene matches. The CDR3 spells CASSLAGGGASYNEQFF. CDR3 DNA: TGTGCCAGCAGCTTAGCGGGCGGGGGGGCCTCCTACAATGAGCAGTTCTTC. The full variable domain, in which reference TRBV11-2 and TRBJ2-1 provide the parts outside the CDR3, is EAGVAQSPRYKIIEKRQSVAFWCNPISGHATLYWYQQILGQGPKLLIQFQNNGVVDDSQLPKDRFSAERLKGVDSTLKIQPAKLEDSAVYLCASSLAGGGASYNEQFFGPGTRLTVL.

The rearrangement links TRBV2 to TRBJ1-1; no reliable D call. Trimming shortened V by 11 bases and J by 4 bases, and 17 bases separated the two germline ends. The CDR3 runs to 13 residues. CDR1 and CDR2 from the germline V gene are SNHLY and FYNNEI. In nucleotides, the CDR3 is TGTGCCTCCCGAGAGGCGTGGAGCACTGAAGCTTTCTTT. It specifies CASREAWSTEAFF.

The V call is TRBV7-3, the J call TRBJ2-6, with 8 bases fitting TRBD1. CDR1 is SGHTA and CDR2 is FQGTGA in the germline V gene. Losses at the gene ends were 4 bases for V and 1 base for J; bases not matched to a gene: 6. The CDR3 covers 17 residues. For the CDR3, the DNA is TGTGCCAGCAGCTGGTCCGGGACAGGATCTGGGGCCAACGTCCTGACTTTC. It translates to CASSWSGTGSGANVLTF.

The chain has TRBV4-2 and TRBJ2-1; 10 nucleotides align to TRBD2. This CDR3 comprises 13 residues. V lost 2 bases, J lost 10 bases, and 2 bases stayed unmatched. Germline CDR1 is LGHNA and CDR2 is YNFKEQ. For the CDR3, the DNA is TGTGCCAGCAGCCAACAGGGACTAGCGGAGCAGTTCTTC. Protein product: CASSQQGLAEQFF.

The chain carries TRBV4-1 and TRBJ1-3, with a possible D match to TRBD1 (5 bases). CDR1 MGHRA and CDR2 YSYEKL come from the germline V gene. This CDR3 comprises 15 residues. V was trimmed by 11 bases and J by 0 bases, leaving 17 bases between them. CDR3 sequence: CAAGGQLHSGNTIYF. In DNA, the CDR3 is TGCGCCGCGGGGGGTCAACTTCACTCTGGAAACACCATATATTTT.

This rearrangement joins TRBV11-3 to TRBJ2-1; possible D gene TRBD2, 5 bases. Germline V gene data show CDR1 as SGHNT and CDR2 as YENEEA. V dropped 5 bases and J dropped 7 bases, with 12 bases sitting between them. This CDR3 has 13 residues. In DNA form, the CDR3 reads TGTGCCAGCAGCCCAAGTGAGGGTAATGAGCAGTTCTTC. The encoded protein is CASSPSEGNEQFF.